The following is a T cell receptor (beta chain) sequence with its context. This sample is drawn from a study of blood T cell repertoires in COVID-19. Clones were read by immunoSEQ multiplex PCR, and TCRdb kept only the in-frame ones, dropping some. In the table there are about 280,000 clones, about 89% of which are singletons. Germline V lookup: CDR1 MGHRA, CDR2 YSYEKL. The CDR3 length is 17 residues. The J segment lost 2 bases and the V segment lost 2 bases, leaving 5 bases of the junction unmatched. The receptor was isolated from a woman aged 40 to 50 who had recovered from COVID-19. The material sequenced was peripheral blood. The chain combines TRBV4-1 with TRBJ2-1; 11 bases match TRBD2. The DNA of the CDR3 is TGCGCCAGCAGCCAACCAAGACTAGCGGGGACCTACAATGAGCAGTTCTTC. It translates to CASSQPRLAGTYNEQFF.